These 14 T cell receptor beta chains share one sample of origin, sequenced in a study of T cell responses to AZD1222 COVID-19 vaccine. Only in-frame clones appear in the TCRdb table, and some are missing; sequencing was by immunoSEQ multiplex PCR. Seen here are 130,000 to 150,000 clones, 88% observed once, and the top ten hold roughly 5.4%. The sample consisted of peripheral blood, taken 28 days after the second dose of the MenACWY control vaccine. Receptor source: an adult who received the MenACWY meningococcal vaccine as a control.

This clone was counted between two and nine times. V usage is TRBV12-3 or TRBV12-4 and J usage is TRBJ1-6; possible D gene TRBD1, 6 bases. There are 13 residues in the CDR3. V was trimmed by 10 bases and J by 10 bases, leaving 17 bases between them. The CDR3 DNA is TGTGCCATCCTAATATTAGGGGGATCACCCCTCCACTTT. Encoded protein: CAILILGGSPLHF.

The chain joins TRBV7-2 to TRBJ2-7, with D perhaps TRBD2 (6 bases). Germline CDR1 is SGHTA and CDR2 is FQGNSA. The ends were cut back, 5 bases at V and 3 bases at J, with 17 bases in the middle. The CDR3 length is 15 residues. Here the CDR3 reads CASSLWAAGVYEQYF. The DNA for the CDR3 is TGTGCCAGCAGCCTCTGGGCAGCGGGCGTCTACGAGCAGTACTTC.

The chain uses TRBV19 and TRBJ1-4, with no clear D. Germline CDR1 is LNHDA and CDR2 is SQIVND (reference sequence). The CDR3 runs 13 residues. V was cut by 3 bases and J by 6 bases, with 8 bases left in between. The CDR3 DNA reads TGTGCCAGTAGTATCTCCGGGTATGAAAAACTGTTTTTT. Amino acids: CASSISGYEKLFF.

V usage is TRBV28 and J usage is TRBJ2-5; 7 bases line up with TRBD1. Germline trimming cut 7 bases from V and 6 bases from J; bases unmatched to any gene: 17. Germline V gene data show CDR1 as MDHEN and CDR2 as SYDVKM. This CDR3 is 16 amino acids long. DNA of the CDR3: TGTGCCAGCACCTCTCGCGGAACAGGGGATAGGAAGACCCAGTACTTC. It yields the protein CASTSRGTGDRKTQYF.

This chain links TRBV4-3 with TRBJ1-6; no clear D. V gave up 4 bases and J gave up 8 bases, with 15 bases separating them. Germline CDR1 reads LGHNA; CDR2 reads YSLEER. The CDR3 spans 15 residues. The chain's CDR3 is CASSPLLFSDSPLHF. The CDR3 DNA reads as TGCGCCAGCAGCCCCCTCCTTTTTTCAGATTCACCCCTCCACTTT.

This rearrangement joins TRBV10-3 to TRBJ1-5; 12 nucleotides match TRBD1. CDR3 length: 15 amino acids. J lost 0 bases, V lost 8 bases, and 2 bases had no gene match. Germline values: CDR1 ENHRY, CDR2 SYGVKD. The CDR3 spells CAIGDRGLSNQPQHF. CDR3 coding DNA: TGTGCCATCGGGGACAGGGGGCTTAGCAATCAGCCCCAGCATTTT.

The chain couples TRBV7-2 to TRBJ2-4; possibly TRBD1 or TRBD2 for D (7 bases each). V lost 4 bases, J lost 6 bases, and 13 bases lay in between. CDR3 size: 14 residues. The germline gives CDR1 SGHTA, CDR2 FQGNSA. The CDR3 spells CASSSDREGNIQYF. The CDR3 nucleotides read TGTGCCAGCAGCTCCGACAGGGAGGGAAACATTCAGTACTTC.

The chain has TRBV5-1 and TRBJ1-2, with TRBD1 as a possible D gene (5 bases). Germline V gene lookup returns CDR1 SGHRS and CDR2 YFSETQ. The V gene lost 4 bases and the J gene lost 3 bases, with 13 bases spanning the gap. The CDR3 sequence is 14 residues long. The CDR3 DNA sequence: TGCGCCAGCAGCCCCAGGGCACCGTACTATGGCTACACCTTC. Translation gives CASSPRAPYYGYTF.

The gene calls are TRBV19 and TRBJ1-2; D may be TRBD1 (5 bases). With 8 bases removed from V and 4 bases from J, the gap between germline ends came to 23 bases. Germline V gives CDR1 LNHDA, CDR2 SQIVND (reference sequence). CDR3 size: 16 residues. The CDR3 DNA reads as TGTGCCAGTCACGACCGAAGAAGGGTCCAGGGCTATGGCTACACCTTC. Translating gives CASHDRRRVQGYGYTF.

The V and J genes are TRBV28 and TRBJ1-1, with 9 bases aligning to TRBD1. The junction had 6 bases not matched to a gene; V was cut back by 6 bases and J by 1 base. The CDR3 spans 15 residues. The germline V gene encodes CDR1 MDHEN and CDR2 SYDVKM. CDR3: CASSRQGGTNTEAFF. As DNA, the CDR3 is TGTGCCAGCAGCCGACAGGGGGGGACGAACACTGAAGCTTTCTTT.

The chain has TRBV6-5 and TRBJ1-2, with D uncertain. The CDR3 is 15 residues long. The germline V gene has CDR1 MNHEY and CDR2 SVGAGI. V was cut by 3 bases and J by 2 bases, with 13 bases left in between. CDR3 DNA sequence: TGTGCCAGCAGTTATCGCCCTCACCGCAACTATGGCTACACCTTC. It translates to CASSYRPHRNYGYTF.

This chain connects TRBV7-2 to TRBJ2-2; D possibly matches TRBD1 or TRBD2 (6 bases each). V lost 3 bases to trimming and J lost 6 bases, with 14 bases between them. The V gene's germline CDR1 is SGHTA and CDR2 FQGNSA. This CDR3 has 15 residues. CDR3 sequence: CASSFTGAVAGELFF. CDR3 in DNA: TGTGCCAGCAGCTTTACGGGGGCTGTCGCCGGGGAGCTGTTTTTT.

The V call is TRBV2, the J call TRBJ1-6, with D hard to call. Trimming removed 0 bases from V and 9 bases from J, with 6 bases in between. The germline gives CDR1 SNHLY, CDR2 FYNNEI. CDR3 length equals 13 residues. The CDR3 sequence is CASSEAGASPLHF. Here the CDR3 DNA reads TGTGCCAGCAGTGAAGCGGGTGCTTCACCCCTCCACTTT.

The chain recombines TRBV9 with TRBJ2-6; D call uncertain. Germline-derived CDR1 and CDR2 are SGDLS and YYNGEE. Deletions cut 0 bases from V and 4 bases from J, with 8 bases between. This CDR3 is 15 amino acids long. CDR3 amino acids: CASSVVGYGANVLTF. CDR3 coding DNA: TGTGCCAGCAGCGTAGTGGGTTACGGGGCCAACGTCCTGACTTTC.